The present T cell receptor beta chain was sequenced within a study of OX40 agonist ivuxolimab in advanced cancers. Whole-study context: The eligibility criteria allowed prior anti-PD-1, anti-PD-L1 or anti-CTLA-4 therapy, and about 40% had some.

Germline CDR1 WNHNN, CDR2 SYGVQD (reference sequence). V lost 2 bases, J lost 3 bases, and 13 bases lay in between. This CDR3 comprises 15 residues. Study-wide results and limits: By week 6 at 0.1 to 3.0 mg/kg, blood CD4+ and CD8+ T cells had expanded clonally. In CD8+ T cells, expanded clones were on average more numerous than in CD4+.

To note about this clone: Its antigen is unidentified.

Enrollment shut out patients with autoimmune disease history or systemic immunosuppression. The protocol was immunoSEQ multiplex PCR, while the TCRdb copy is restricted to in-frame clones and leaves out a portion. The sample includes 75,000 to 100,000 clones, about 92% of them seen just once. The chain employs TRBV10-1 and TRBJ1-1; TRBD1 might be the D (5 bases). This specimen was CD4+ or CD8+ T cells sorted from blood, taken in a trial of the OX40 agonist ivuxolimab. The receptor was derived from an adult with an advanced solid tumor such as melanoma, head and neck, liver or kidney cancer. CDR3 bases: TGCGCCAGCAGTGAGGGGGTTCGGGGGTACACTGAAGCTTTCTTT. Its translation is CASSEGVRGYTEAFF.